The T cell receptor beta chain described here comes from a study of cytomegalovirus exposure and HLA in healthy donors. V dropped 5 bases and J dropped 4 bases, with 14 bases sitting between them. Germline V gives CDR1 KGHSH, CDR2 LQKENI. This CDR3 is 14 amino acids long. PCR amplification relied on 60 Vbeta primers (plus 13 Jbeta primers). Libraries were prepared by immunoSEQ multiplex PCR; TCRdb keeps only in-frame clonotypes and omits some of them. The sample comprises under 150,000 clones, 85% to 90% of which are singletons, and under 7.5% rests with the top ten. The rearrangement links TRBV18 to TRBJ1-1; maybe TRBD1 (6 bases). This clonotype was sampled from a woman under 40 in good health and CMV-seropositive. The sequencing sample was made of PBMCs. This CDR3 is CASSVSGVGTEAFF. CDR3 nucleotides: TGTGCCAGCTCAGTTTCAGGGGTGGGCACTGAAGCTTTCTTT.